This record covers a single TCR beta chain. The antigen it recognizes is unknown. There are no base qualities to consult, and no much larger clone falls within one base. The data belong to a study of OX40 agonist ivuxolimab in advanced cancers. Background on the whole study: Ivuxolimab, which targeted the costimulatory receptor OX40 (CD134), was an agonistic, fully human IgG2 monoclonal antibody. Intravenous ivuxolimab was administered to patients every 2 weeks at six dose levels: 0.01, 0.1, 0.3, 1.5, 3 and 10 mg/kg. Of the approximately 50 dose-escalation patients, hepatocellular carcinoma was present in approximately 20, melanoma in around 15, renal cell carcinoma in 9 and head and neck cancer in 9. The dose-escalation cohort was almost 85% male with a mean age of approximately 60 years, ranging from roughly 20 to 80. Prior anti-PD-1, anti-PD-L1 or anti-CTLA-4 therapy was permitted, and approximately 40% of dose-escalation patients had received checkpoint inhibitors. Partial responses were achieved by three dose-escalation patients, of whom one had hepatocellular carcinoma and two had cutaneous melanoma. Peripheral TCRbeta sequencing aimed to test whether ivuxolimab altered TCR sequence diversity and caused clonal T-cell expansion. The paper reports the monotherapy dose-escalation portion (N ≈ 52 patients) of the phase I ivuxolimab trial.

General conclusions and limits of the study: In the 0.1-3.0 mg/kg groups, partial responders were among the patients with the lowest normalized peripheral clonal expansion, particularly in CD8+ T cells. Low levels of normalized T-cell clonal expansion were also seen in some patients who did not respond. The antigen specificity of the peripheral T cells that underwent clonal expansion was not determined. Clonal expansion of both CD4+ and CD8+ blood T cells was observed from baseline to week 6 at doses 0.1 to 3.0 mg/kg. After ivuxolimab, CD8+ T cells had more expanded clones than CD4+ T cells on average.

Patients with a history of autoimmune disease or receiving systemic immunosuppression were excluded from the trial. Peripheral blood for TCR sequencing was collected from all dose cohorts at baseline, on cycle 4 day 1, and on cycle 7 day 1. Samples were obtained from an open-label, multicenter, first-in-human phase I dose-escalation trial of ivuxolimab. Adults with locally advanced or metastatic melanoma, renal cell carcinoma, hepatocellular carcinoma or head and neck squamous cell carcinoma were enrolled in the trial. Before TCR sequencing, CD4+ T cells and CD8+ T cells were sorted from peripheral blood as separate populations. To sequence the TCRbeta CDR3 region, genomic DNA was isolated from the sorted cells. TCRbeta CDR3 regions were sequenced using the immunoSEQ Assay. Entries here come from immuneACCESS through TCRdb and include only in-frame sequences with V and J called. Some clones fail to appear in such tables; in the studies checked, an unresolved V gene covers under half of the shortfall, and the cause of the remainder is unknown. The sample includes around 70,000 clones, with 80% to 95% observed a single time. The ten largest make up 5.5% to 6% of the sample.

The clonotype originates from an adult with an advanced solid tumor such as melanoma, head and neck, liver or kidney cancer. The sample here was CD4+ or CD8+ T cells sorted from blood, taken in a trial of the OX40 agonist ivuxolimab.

The CDR3 corresponds to CASADSVGNNSPLHF. The nucleotides are TGTGCCAGCGCCGACTCCGTCGGGAATAATTCACCCCTCCACTTT. This chain is built from TRBV6-5 and TRBJ1-6; confidence is insufficient to name the D gene. The CDR3 sequence holds 15 residues, the cysteine and phenylalanine included. Here the CDR3 DNA is all that survives: 45 bases in frame from base 1. Cut back by 8 bases and 5 bases, the V and J ends lie 16 bases apart. The germline V gene sets CDR1 to MNHEY and CDR2 to SVGAGI.